The rows below give T cell receptor beta chains drawn from one sample of a study of radiotherapy plus CTLA-4 blockade in lung cancer. Data came from immunoSEQ multiplex PCR; TCRdb stores just in-frame clones and leaves some out. The sample consists of tens of thousands of clones, roughly three quarters of them appearing once. Material: peripheral blood, obtained from a patient treated with radiotherapy plus ipilimumab. These receptor sequences come from a human donor with non-small cell lung cancer whose response to radiotherapy plus ipilimumab could not be evaluated. Some clones in this sample may be carry-over from other donors' samples. CDR3s include the opening cysteine and the closing phenylalanine or tryptophan. A D gene is named only where the DNA matches it firmly. For some rows the clone size is stated as once, few or many, or as a class when expanded; others skip it.

D gene | J gene | V gene | clone size | CDR3 DNA | CDR3 protein
- | TRBJ1-1 | TRBV7-2 | - | TGTGCCAGCAGCCCATGGACATCAGGTACTGAAGCTTTCTTT | CASSPWTSGTEAFF
- | TRBJ2-2 | TRBV21-1 | - | TGTGCCAGCCTACCCCGGCTAGCGGGGGAAAGGGGCGGGGAGCTGTTTTTT | CASLPRLAGERGGELFF
- | TRBJ1-3 | TRBV5-1 | - | TGCGCCAGCAGCTCCGGTGTGCCTGGAAACACCATATATTTT | CASSSGVPGNTIYF
- | TRBJ2-7 | TRBV4-3 | - | TGCGCCAGCAGCCAAGACCGCAGGGACTACGAGCAGTACTTC | CASSQDRRDYEQYF
- | TRBJ1-6 | TRBV5-1 | once | TGCGCCAGTCGGGCGGGTCCAGATAATTCACCCCTCCACTTT | CASRAGPDNSPLHF
TRBD2 | TRBJ2-1 | TRBV28 | - | TGTGCCAGCAGGACTGGGGGGGTTTACAATGAGCAGTTCTTC | CASRTGGVYNEQFF
- | TRBJ1-2 | TRBV2 | - | TGTGCCAGCGGAGGGATGGAGGATGGCTACACCTTC | CASGGMEDGYTF
TRBD1 | TRBJ1-2 | TRBV18 | - | TGTGCCAGCTCACCGGTCAGACAGGGGCTTGGTTATGGCTACACCTTC | CASSPVRQGLGYGYTF
- | TRBJ1-2 | TRBV5-6 | - | TGTGCCAGCAGCTTACGGGGGGCCCGGCACTATGGCTACACCTTC | CASSLRGARHYGYTF
TRBD2 | TRBJ2-5 | TRBV11-2 | - | TGTGCCAGCAGCCGTGGGGGGGGAGAGACCCAGTACTTC | CASSRGGGETQYF
TRBD2 | TRBJ2-1 | TRBV19 | - | TGTGCCAGTACCCCCGGCAGGGAGGGCGATGAGCAGTTCTTC | CASTPGREGDEQFF
- | TRBJ2-5 | TRBV4-3 | - | TGCGCCAGCAGCCAAGGGGGAGGGGGACCGTACCAAGAGACCCAGTACTTC | CASSQGGGGPYQETQYF
- | TRBJ2-1 | TRBV19 | - | TGTGCCAGTAGGGCTAGCTCCTACAATGAGCAGTTCTTC | CASRASSYNEQFF
- | TRBJ2-7 | TRBV10-3 | - | TGTGCCACTAAGAGGACAGTCGATACCTACGAGCAGTACTTC | CATKRTVDTYEQYF
TRBD1 | TRBJ2-3 | TRBV5-1 | - | TGCGCCAGCAGCTCCGGACAGGGGGCCGGCACAGATACGCAGTATTTT | CASSSGQGAGTDTQYF
- | TRBJ1-5 | TRBV7-6 | - | TGTGCCAGCAGCTCCGCCCCAGGTACCAATCAGCCCCAGCATTTT | CASSSAPGTNQPQHF
- | TRBJ1-1 | TRBV28 | few | TGTGCCAGCAGTCCCGGTTTCAGGGGTAACACTGAAGCTTTCTTT | CASSPGFRGNTEAFF
- | TRBJ1-5 | TRBV4-1 | few | TGCGCCAGCAGCCAAGACGCGGGGCCCAATCAGCCCCAGCATTTT | CASSQDAGPNQPQHF
TRBD1 | TRBJ2-7 | TRBV5-1 | - | TGCGCCAGCAGCCCCGGGACAGCTTCGGGGGAGCAGTACTTC | CASSPGTASGEQYF
- | TRBJ2-3 | TRBV18 | - | TGTGCCAGCTCACCCCCGGGGGATACGCAGTATTTT | CASSPPGDTQYF
- | TRBJ2-3 | TRBV5-1 | - | TGCGCCAGCAGCTTGGAACAGTTCACAGATACGCAGTATTTT | CASSLEQFTDTQYF
- | TRBJ2-7 | TRBV6-5 | - | TGTGCCAGCAGTTTTACAGTTTCCTACGAGCAGTACTTC | CASSFTVSYEQYF
- | TRBJ1-1 | TRBV5-6 | - | TGTGCCAGCAGCCTGGGGCCCCCGAACACTGAAGCTTTCTTT | CASSLGPPNTEAFF
- | TRBJ1-5 | TRBV7-2 | few | TGTGCCAGCAGCTCCCGCCAGGCTGGCAATCAGCCCCAGCATTTT | CASSSRQAGNQPQHF
TRBD1 | TRBJ1-1 | TRBV5-1 | - | TGCGCCAGCAGCCGATCGATACTCGATACAGGGGCTGAAGCTTTCTTT | CASSRSILDTGAEAFF
- | TRBJ2-7 | TRBV6-5 | - | TGTGCCAGCAGGACCGGGACTCTTTCCTACGAGCAGTACTTC | CASRTGTLSYEQYF
TRBD1 | TRBJ2-7 | TRBV27 | - | TGTGCCAGCGGGTCACCAAGACAGGGCCCTAGCTCCTACGAGCAGTACTTC | CASGSPRQGPSSYEQYF
TRBD1 | TRBJ1-5 | TRBV30 | - | TGTGCCTGGAGTGGAGGAGAACAGGGGGCCTATCAGCCCCAGCATTTT | CAWSGGEQGAYQPQHF
TRBD1 | TRBJ2-5 | TRBV7-2 | - | TGTGCCAGCAGCCCTAGACAGGGAGAGACCCAGTACTTC | CASSPRQGETQYF
TRBD1 | TRBJ1-6 | TRBV7-3 | - | TGTGCCAGCAGGGCGACAGGGGTTAATTCACCCCTCCACTTT | CASRATGVNSPLHF
TRBD1 | TRBJ1-2 | TRBV27 | - | TGTGCCAGCAGTTCCCAGGGAGGACAGGCCCTTACCTATGGCTACACCTTC | CASSSQGGQALTYGYTF
- | TRBJ1-2 | TRBV7-2 | - | TGTGCCAGCAGCTTCGACAGCAGCTACACCTTC | CASSFDSSYTF
- | TRBJ1-1 | TRBV19 | - | TGTGCCAGTAGTATAGCTAGGAACACTGAAGCTTTCTTT | CASSIARNTEAFF